This T cell receptor beta chain was retrieved from a study of blood T cell repertoires in COVID-19. CDR1 is SQVTM and CDR2 is ANQGSEA in the germline V gene. V dropped 5 bases and J dropped 3 bases, with 7 bases sitting between them. The CDR3 is made up of 11 amino acids. In the authors' methods: Nucleated cell number was recorded as an estimate derived from reference gene primer amplification. Produced via immunoSEQ multiplex PCR; TCRdb's table is partial and in-frame only. D and trimming come from the DNA, and the V and J calls and clone size come from that table. The sample yields 75,000 to 95,000 clones, around three quarters seen once.

The TCR originated in a woman aged 60-75 years in a cohort sampled during active or convalescent COVID-19. The material sequenced was peripheral blood. V gene TRBV29-1 combines with J gene TRBJ1-1; no definite D call. As DNA, the CDR3 is TGCAGCGTTCAGGCACACACTGAAGCTTTCTTT. It yields the protein CSVQAHTEAFF.